This TCR beta chain was observed in a study of blood T cells in healthy people across ages. Study results and caveats: Any changes in expanded clonotypes were possibly confounded, as donor CMV status remained unknown.

For the second PCR, which ran for 7 to 11 cycles, a sample-barcoded 5' primer and a J-beta primer mix were used. The study obtained at least 2.5 million CDR3-containing paired-end reads from every sample. Each CDR3 protein gets one entry after TCRdb re-called the 5' RACE reads with MiXCR. Among approximately 900,000 distinct CDR3 sequences listed, around 49% were seen once. Germline lookup yields CDR1 MNHEY and CDR2 SVGAGI. This CDR3 spans 15 amino acids. In the case of this clonotype: Its antigen is unidentified. A read error may produce the germline difference seen at one junction end.

The rearrangement links TRBV6-5 to TRBJ2-5; D unresolved. The clonotype comes from a man under 40 in good health. Material: blood. The CDR3 spells CVSSYSATDLETQYF. The DNA of the CDR3 is TGTGTCAGCAGTTACTCGGCGACGGACCTAGAGACCCAGTACTTC.